Shown below are 7 T cell receptor beta chains from a single sample sequenced in a study of blood T cell repertoires in COVID-19. Clones were sequenced by immunoSEQ multiplex PCR, and TCRdb holds only the in-frame ones, with some missing. Here the sample spans some 100,000 clones, about 89% being singletons. Material for sequencing was peripheral blood. These receptors were obtained from a man aged 45-65 years with acute or convalescent COVID-19.

The chain employs TRBV6-5 and TRBJ2-5, with 13 bases that match TRBD2. There are 15 residues in the CDR3. After removal of 7 bases from V and 7 bases from J, the junction contained 9 bases not matched to a gene. In germline, CDR1 is MNHEY, CDR2 SVGAGI. The CDR3 DNA reads as TGTGCCAGCAAACTAGGGACTAGCGGGACAGGGACCCAGTACTTC. Translated: CASKLGTSGTGTQYF.

The V gene is TRBV6-6, the J gene TRBJ2-2; possible D gene TRBD2, 5 bases. The CDR3 consists of 16 residues. V lost 6 bases and J lost 4, with 18 bases in between. Germline V gene lookup returns CDR1 MNHNY and CDR2 SVGAGI (reference sequence). In DNA, the CDR3 is TGTGCCAGCAGGGATCAGCTGGGTGGAGGCACCGGGGAGCTGTTTTTT. Residues: CASRDQLGGGTGELFF.

This chain connects TRBV7-9 to TRBJ1-5; no reliable D call. This CDR3 spans 14 amino acids. The germline CDR1 and CDR2 sequences are SEHNR and FQNEAQ (reference sequence). V was clipped by 1 base and J by 3 bases, with 7 bases between them. The CDR3 DNA is TGTGCCAGCAGCTTAGGGTCAGACAATCAGCCCCAGCATTTT. It codes for CASSLGSDNQPQHF.

V is TRBV30 and J is TRBJ1-4; maybe TRBD1 (6 bases). The CDR3 spans 15 residues. Germline CDR1 and CDR2: GTSNPN and SVGIG (reference sequence). Deletions cut 4 bases from V and 5 bases from J, with 17 bases between. The CDR3 nucleotides read TGTGCCTGGAAGGGGGACAAACAACTAAATGAAAAACTGTTTTTT. This sequence encodes CAWKGDKQLNEKLFF.

V gene TRBV27 combines with J gene TRBJ2-3, with 9 bases matching TRBD2. Looked up from germline, CDR1 is MNHEY and CDR2 is SMNVEV (reference sequence). This CDR3 has 15 residues. V lost 3 bases, J lost 7 bases, and 8 bases stayed unmatched. CDR3 in DNA: TGTGCCAGCAGTTTCCTTAGCGGGAGTGGAAATACGCAGTATTTT. Translating gives CASSFLSGSGNTQYF.

The chain combines TRBV10-3 with TRBJ1-3, with no clear D. Trimming shortened V by 3 bases and J by 7 bases, and 13 bases separated the two germline ends. The CDR3 sequence is 14 residues long. Germline CDR1 and CDR2: ENHRY and SYGVKD. The CDR3, as DNA: TGTGCCATCAGTGATCCTCCAGGACTGAACACCATATATTTT. It translates to CAISDPPGLNTIYF.

The CDR3 nucleotides are TGTGCCAGCAGTTACTCGAGAGGTCGAGGAACGTTCTTC. Protein sequence: CASSYSRGRGTFF. The chain links TRBV6-5 to TRBJ2-1; D call uncertain. The germline CDR1 and CDR2 sequences are MNHEY and SVGAGI. CDR3 length: 13 amino acids. With 0 bases removed from V and 15 bases from J, the gap between germline ends came to 15 bases.